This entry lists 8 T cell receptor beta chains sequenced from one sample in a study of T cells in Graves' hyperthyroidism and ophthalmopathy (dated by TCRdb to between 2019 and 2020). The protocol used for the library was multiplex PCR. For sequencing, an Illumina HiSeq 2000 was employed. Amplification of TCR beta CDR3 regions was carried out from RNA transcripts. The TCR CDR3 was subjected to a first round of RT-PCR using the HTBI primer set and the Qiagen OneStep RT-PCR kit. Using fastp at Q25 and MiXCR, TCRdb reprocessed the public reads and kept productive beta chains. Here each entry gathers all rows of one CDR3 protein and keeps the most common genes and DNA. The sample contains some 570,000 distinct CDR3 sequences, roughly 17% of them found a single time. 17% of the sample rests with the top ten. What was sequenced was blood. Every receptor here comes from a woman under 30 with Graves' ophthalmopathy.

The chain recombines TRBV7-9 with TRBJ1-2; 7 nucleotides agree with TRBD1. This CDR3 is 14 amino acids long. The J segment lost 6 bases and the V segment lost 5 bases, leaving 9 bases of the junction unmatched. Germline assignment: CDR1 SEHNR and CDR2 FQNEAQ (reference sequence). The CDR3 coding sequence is TGTGCCAGCAGCCCTCAGACAGGGTTGCATGGCTACACCTTC. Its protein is CASSPQTGLHGYTF.

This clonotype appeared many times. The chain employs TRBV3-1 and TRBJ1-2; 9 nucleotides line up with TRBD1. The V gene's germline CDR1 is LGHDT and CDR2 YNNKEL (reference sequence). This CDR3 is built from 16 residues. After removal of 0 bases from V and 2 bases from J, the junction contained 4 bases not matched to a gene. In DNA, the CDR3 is TGTGCCAGCAGCCAAGACGACAGGGGGGCAAACTATGGCTACACCTTC. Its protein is CASSQDDRGANYGYTF.

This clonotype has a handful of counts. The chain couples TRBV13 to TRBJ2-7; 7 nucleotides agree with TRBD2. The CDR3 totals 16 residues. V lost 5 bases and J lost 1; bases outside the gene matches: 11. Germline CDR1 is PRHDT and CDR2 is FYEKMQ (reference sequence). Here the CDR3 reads CASSPEAGAKSYEQYF. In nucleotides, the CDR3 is TGTGCCAGCAGCCCAGAGGCGGGAGCCAAGTCCTACGAGCAGTACTTC.

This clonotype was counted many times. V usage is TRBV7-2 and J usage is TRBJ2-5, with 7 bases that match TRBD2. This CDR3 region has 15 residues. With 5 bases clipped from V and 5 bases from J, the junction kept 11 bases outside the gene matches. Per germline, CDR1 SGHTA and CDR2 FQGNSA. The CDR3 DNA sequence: TGTGCCAGCAGCCCACTTACGGGAGGCCGTGAGACCCAGTACTTC. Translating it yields CASSPLTGGRETQYF. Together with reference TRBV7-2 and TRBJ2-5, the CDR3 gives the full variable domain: GAGVSQSPSNKVTEKGKDVELRCDPISGHTALYWYRQSLGQGLEFLIYFQGNSAPDKSGLPSDRFSAERTGGSVSTLTIQRTQQEDSAVYLCASSPLTGGRETQYFGPGTRLLVL.

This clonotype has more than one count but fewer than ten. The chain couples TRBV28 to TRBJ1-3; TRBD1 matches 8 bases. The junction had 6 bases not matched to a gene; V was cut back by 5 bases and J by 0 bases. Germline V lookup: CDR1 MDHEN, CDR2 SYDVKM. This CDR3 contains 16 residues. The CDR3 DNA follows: TGTGCCAGCAGTACAGGGGGGTCCTACTCTGGAAACACCATATATTTT. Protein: CASSTGGSYSGNTIYF.

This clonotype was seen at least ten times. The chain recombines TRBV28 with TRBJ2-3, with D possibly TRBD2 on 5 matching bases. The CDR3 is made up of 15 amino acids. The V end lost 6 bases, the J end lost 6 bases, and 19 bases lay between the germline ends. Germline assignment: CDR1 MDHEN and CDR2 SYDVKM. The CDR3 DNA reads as TGTGCCAGCAGCCGTCAAGAGGGTTCGGGGGATACGCAGTATTTT. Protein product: CASSRQEGSGDTQYF.

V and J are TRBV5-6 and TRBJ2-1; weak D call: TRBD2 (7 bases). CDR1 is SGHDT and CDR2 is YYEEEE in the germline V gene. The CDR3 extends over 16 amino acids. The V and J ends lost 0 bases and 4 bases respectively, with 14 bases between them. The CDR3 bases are TGTGCCAGCAGCTTGGTTTGGGCGGGGGCATACAATGAGCAGTTCTTC. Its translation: CASSLVWAGAYNEQFF.

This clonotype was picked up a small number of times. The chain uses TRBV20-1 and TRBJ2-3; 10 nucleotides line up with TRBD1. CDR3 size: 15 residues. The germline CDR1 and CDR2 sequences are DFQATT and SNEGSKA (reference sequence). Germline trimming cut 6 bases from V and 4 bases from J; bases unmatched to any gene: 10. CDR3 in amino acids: CSAARPGQGSDTQYF. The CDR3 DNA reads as TGCAGTGCCGCTCGGCCGGGACAGGGGTCAGATACGCAGTATTTT.